Below are 23 T cell receptor beta chains sequenced from a single sample in a study of cytomegalovirus exposure and HLA in healthy donors (dated by TCRdb to about 2017). Library preparation was by the immunoSEQ multiplex PCR assay. The multiplex PCR relied on a mix of 60 forward primers for TCR Vbeta segments and 13 reverse primers for TCR Jbeta segments. Held by TCRdb, this immuneACCESS table contains in-frame sequences only and omits some clones. Under half of the omission traces to an unresolved V gene where checked; the cause of the rest is unknown. In all, the sample holds roughly 150,000 clones, and over 65% of those were seen once. The ten largest make up roughly 1.7% of the sample. The sample comprised PBMCs. The receptor source for this set is a woman in her twenties or thirties in good health and CMV-seronegative.

This chain links TRBV5-5 with TRBJ1-3; no clear D gene. The germline gives CDR1 SGHKS, CDR2 YYEKEE (reference sequence). The CDR3 consists of 17 residues. V gave up 0 bases and J gave up 0 bases, with 13 bases separating them. The CDR3 sequence: CASSLVGIGISGNTIYF. In DNA form, the CDR3 reads TGTGCCAGCAGCTTGGTTGGCATTGGTATCTCTGGAAACACCATATATTTT.

V usage is TRBV7-8 and J usage is TRBJ1-6; possible D gene TRBD1, 5 bases. CDR1 and CDR2 from the germline V gene are SGHVS and FQNEAQ. Trimming pared 5 bases from V and 3 bases from J, leaving 17 bases between. This CDR3 spans 17 amino acids. In DNA form, the CDR3 reads TGTGCCAGCAGCCCCCGGGGGGGAAGCTTCTATAATTCACCCCTCCACTTT. Translated, it gives CASSPRGGSFYNSPLHF.

This chain uses TRBV6-5 with TRBJ2-1; 7 nucleotides match TRBD2. V shed 0 bases, J shed 7 bases, and the junction held 6 bases outside the gene matches. The CDR3 runs 15 residues. Germline V gene data show CDR1 as MNHEY and CDR2 as SVGAGI. CDR3 sequence reads: CASSYSAGARNEQFF. DNA for the CDR3: TGTGCCAGCAGTTACTCGGCGGGAGCGCGAAATGAGCAGTTCTTC.

The V and J genes are TRBV9 and TRBJ2-7, with 9 bases lining up with TRBD2. J was trimmed by 6 bases and V by 0 bases; bases with no gene match: 4. The CDR3 runs to 14 residues. Germline lookup yields CDR1 SGDLS and CDR2 YYNGEE. CDR3 in amino acids: CASSVGVSGGEQYV. CDR3 coding DNA: TGTGCCAGCAGCGTAGGGGTTAGCGGGGGCGAGCAGTACGTC.

This clone was counted between two and nine times. The chain employs TRBV2 and TRBJ2-7, with TRBD2 matching 9 bases. The CDR3 spans 14 residues. The V gene end was trimmed by 4 bases and the J gene end by 3 bases; junction bases not matched to a gene: 4. Germline V CDR1 and CDR2: SNHLY, FYNNEI. CDR3 sequence reads: CASSVAGGNYEQYF. The CDR3, as DNA: TGTGCCAGCAGTGTTGCGGGAGGGAACTACGAGCAGTACTTC.

The CDR3 sequence: CASSKGAAGANVLTF. The DNA for the CDR3 is TGTGCCAGCAGTAAGGGGGCCGCTGGGGCCAACGTCCTGACTTTC. The rearrangement links TRBV28 to TRBJ2-6, with 7 bases aligning to TRBD1. The germline gives CDR1 MDHEN, CDR2 SYDVKM. This CDR3 region has 15 residues. The V segment lost 5 bases and the J segment 2 bases; nucleotides outside the gene matches: 3.

The chain joins TRBV30 to TRBJ1-4; 8 bases fit TRBD1. J lost 0 bases, V lost 2 bases, and 14 bases had no gene match. Germline loops: CDR1 GTSNPN, CDR2 SVGIG (reference sequence). The CDR3 is made up of 19 amino acids. CDR3 bases: TGTGCCTGGAGTACCTGGGACAGGAGACAACATGCAACTAATGAAAAACTGTTTTTT. Its translation: CAWSTWDRRQHATNEKLFF.

This clone was observed a single time. V usage is TRBV12-2 and J usage is TRBJ2-5; the D call in the table, TRBD1, was not verified against the DNA. Matching the DNA end better, TRBJ2-7 makes the J call doubtful. TRBV12-2 is a known pseudogene. The CDR3 spans 16 residues. The CDR3 spells CASRIPTGTGSYEQYF. The CDR3 nucleotides read TGTGCAAGTCGCATACCGACAGGGACGGGCTCCTACGAGCAGTACTTC.

J is TRBJ2-1 and V is TRBV29-1; D uncertain. The CDR3 length is 13 residues. Trimming stripped 4 bases from V and 8 bases from J, with 15 bases between. Germline loops: CDR1 SQVTM, CDR2 ANQGSEA. For the CDR3, the DNA is TGCAGCGTTGCGGCGGCGTCTCCGTATGAGCAGTTCTTC. The encoded protein is CSVAAASPYEQFF.

The count of this clone is one. This chain uses TRBV28 with TRBJ1-2, with 7 bases lining up with TRBD1. J was trimmed by 3 bases and V by 4 bases; bases with no gene match: 11. The CDR3 loop spans 16 amino acids. Germline CDR1 is MDHEN and CDR2 is SYDVKM. The CDR3 DNA reads as TGTGCCAGCAGTTCCACCGGGACAGAAGAGGACTATGGCTACACCTTC. It encodes CASSSTGTEEDYGYTF.

This clone was recorded once. The chain couples TRBV2 to TRBJ2-1, with a tentative D call TRBD2 (5 bases). The CDR3 is 12 amino acids. With 4 bases removed from V and 9 bases from J, the gap between germline ends came to 10 bases. Germline lookup yields CDR1 SNHLY and CDR2 FYNNEI. The CDR3: CASSALGSEQFF. CDR3 coding DNA: TGTGCCAGCAGTGCACTAGGTAGTGAGCAGTTCTTC.

The chain employs TRBV29-1 and TRBJ2-5; D might be TRBD1 (5 bases). CDR1 SQVTM and CDR2 ANQGSEA come from the germline V gene. There are 14 residues in the CDR3. Trimming took 1 base from V and 5 from J, leaving 14 bases between them. CDR3 residues: CSVEGEGARETQYF. The CDR3 DNA reads TGCAGCGTTGAAGGGGAAGGGGCCAGGGAGACCCAGTACTTC.

The chain joins TRBV21-1 to TRBJ2-7; TRBD2 was called by the table and not checked on the DNA. TRBV21-1 counts as a pseudogene. The CDR3 is made up of 16 amino acids. The CDR3 here is CASSETLLAGGYEQYF. CDR3 DNA sequence: TGTGCCAGCAGCGAAACTCTCCTAGCGGGAGGCTACGAGCAGTACTTC.

The chain couples TRBV9 to TRBJ2-3; TRBD2 aligns across 7 bases. Germline CDR1 SGDLS, CDR2 YYNGEE. Trimming removed 6 bases from V and 6 bases from J; junction bases left unmatched: 4. CDR3 length: 12 amino acids. CDR3 coding DNA: TGTGCCAGCACCGACGGGGGGGATACGCAGTATTTT. Translation gives CASTDGGDTQYF.

This sequence joins TRBV7-9 and TRBJ1-4; D gene ambiguous. Trimming stripped 5 bases from V and 3 bases from J, with 13 bases between. Looked up from germline, CDR1 is SEHNR and CDR2 is FQNEAQ (reference sequence). This CDR3 is 15 amino acids long. The CDR3 reads CASSPGTGPNEKLFF. CDR3 nucleotides: TGTGCCAGCAGCCCCGGCACGGGTCCTAATGAAAAACTGTTTTTT.

The chain combines TRBV2 with TRBJ1-1, with 10 bases aligning to TRBD1. J lost 6 bases, V lost 7 bases, and 5 bases had no gene match. The CDR3 length is 13 residues. Germline V gene data show CDR1 as SNHLY and CDR2 as FYNNEI. CDR3 sequence (DNA): TGTGCCAGCAATCGACAGGGGGCCGCTGAAGCTTTCTTT. This encodes CASNRQGAAEAFF.

V is TRBV6-1 and J is TRBJ2-1, with D uncertain. V lost 6 bases to trimming and J lost 5 bases, with 17 bases between them. Germline-derived CDR1 and CDR2 are MNHNS and SASEGT. This CDR3 region has 15 residues. The CDR3 DNA follows: TGTGCCAGCAGCCCACAGCTTAATTTCAACAATGAGCAGTTCTTC. Amino acid sequence: CASSPQLNFNNEQFF.

The V gene is TRBV10-2, the J gene TRBJ1-4; 10 positions agree with TRBD1. This CDR3 has 16 amino acids. The J segment lost 5 bases and the V segment lost 2 bases, leaving 5 bases of the junction unmatched. The V gene's germline CDR1 is WSHSY and CDR2 SAAADI. CDR3 sequence (DNA): TGCGCCAGCAGTGAGAAAGGGACAGGGGTGAATGAAAAACTGTTTTTT. The encoded protein is CASSEKGTGVNEKLFF.

This clone was seen only a few times. V usage is TRBV6-1 and J usage is TRBJ1-6; 7 bases line up with TRBD1. Germline V gene data show CDR1 as MNHNS and CDR2 as SASEGT. The CDR3 runs to 18 residues. J lost 1 base, V lost 4 bases, and 10 bases had no gene match. For the CDR3, the DNA is TGTGCCAGCAGTGGGGACAGCCGATGGGGGTCCTATAATTCACCCCTCCACTTT. As protein: CASSGDSRWGSYNSPLHF.

The chain couples TRBV20-1 to TRBJ1-1, with 7 bases that match TRBD1. In germline, CDR1 is DFQATT, CDR2 SNEGSKA (reference sequence). V lost 5 bases to trimming and J lost 11 bases; unmatched junction nucleotides: 8. This CDR3 region has 11 residues. The CDR3 DNA reads as TGCAGTGCTGCGCCTACAGGGGTGGCTTTCTTT. The encoded protein is CSAAPTGVAFF.

The genes are TRBV28 and TRBJ2-3; 10 bases match TRBD2. With V trimmed by 6 bases and J by 3 bases, 9 bases remained unmatched. The germline V gene encodes CDR1 MDHEN and CDR2 SYDVKM. The CDR3 spans 16 residues. CDR3 DNA: TGTGCCAGCAGCATGGGACTAGCGAGGGTAACAGATACGCAGTATTTT. Its translation: CASSMGLARVTDTQYF. The variable domain in full, with the rest retrieved from reference TRBV28 and TRBJ2-3, is DVKVTQSSRYLVKRTGEKVFLECVQDMDHENMFWYRQDPGLGLRLIYFSYDVKMKEKGDIPEGYSVSREKKERFSLILESASTNQTSMYLCASSMGLARVTDTQYFGPGTRLTVL.

The V call is TRBV2, the J call TRBJ2-7; 9 bases match TRBD2. Germline V gene data show CDR1 as SNHLY and CDR2 as FYNNEI. The CDR3 is 15 amino acids. J was trimmed by 6 bases and V by 10 bases; bases with no gene match: 16. The CDR3 coding sequence is TGTGCCACCAAGGGACTAGCAGAGGGTGAACCCGAGCAGTACTTC. Translation: CATKGLAEGEPEQYF.

V gene TRBV4-1 combines with J gene TRBJ2-7, with D possibly matching TRBD1 (7 bases). V lost 3 bases and J lost 5, with 14 bases in between. The CDR3 totals 14 residues. Germline-derived CDR1 and CDR2 are MGHRA and YSYEKL. The CDR3 protein is CASSQEGAPDEQYF. For the CDR3, the DNA is TGCGCCAGCAGCCAGGAGGGGGCCCCTGACGAGCAGTACTTC.